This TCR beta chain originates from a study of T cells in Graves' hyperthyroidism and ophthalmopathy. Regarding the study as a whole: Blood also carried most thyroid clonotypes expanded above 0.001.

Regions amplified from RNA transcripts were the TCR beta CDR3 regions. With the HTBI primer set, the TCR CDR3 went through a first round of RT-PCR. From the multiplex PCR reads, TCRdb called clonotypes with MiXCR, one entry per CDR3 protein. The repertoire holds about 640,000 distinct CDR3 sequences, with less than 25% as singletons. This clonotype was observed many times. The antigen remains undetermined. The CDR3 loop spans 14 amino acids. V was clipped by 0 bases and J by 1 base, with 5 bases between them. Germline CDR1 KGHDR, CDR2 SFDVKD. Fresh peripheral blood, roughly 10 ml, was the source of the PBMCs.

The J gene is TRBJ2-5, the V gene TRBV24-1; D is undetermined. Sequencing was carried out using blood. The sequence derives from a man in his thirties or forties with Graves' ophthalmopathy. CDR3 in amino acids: CATSDLGAQETQYF. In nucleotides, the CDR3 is TGTGCCACCAGTGATTTGGGCGCCCAAGAGACCCAGTACTTC.